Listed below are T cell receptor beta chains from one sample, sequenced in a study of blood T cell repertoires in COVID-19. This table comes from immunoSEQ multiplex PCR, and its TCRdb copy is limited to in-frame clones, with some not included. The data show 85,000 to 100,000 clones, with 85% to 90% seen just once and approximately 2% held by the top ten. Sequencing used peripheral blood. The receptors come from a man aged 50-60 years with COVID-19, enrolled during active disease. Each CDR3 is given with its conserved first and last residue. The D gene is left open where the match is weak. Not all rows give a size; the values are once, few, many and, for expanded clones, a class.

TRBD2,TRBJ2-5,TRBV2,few,TGTGCCACCCGGGATAGCGGGGCAAAAGAGACCCAGTACTTC,CATRDSGAKETQYF
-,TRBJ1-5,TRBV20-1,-,TGCAGTGCTAGTCTGGGCGGGAATCTTGATCAGCCCCAGCATTTT,CSASLGGNLDQPQHF
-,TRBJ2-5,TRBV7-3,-,TGTGCCAGCAGCTTAACGTATCGGGAGACCCAGTACTTC,CASSLTYRETQYF
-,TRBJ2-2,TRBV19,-,TGTGCCAGTAGTGATCAGCCCAGGTGGACCGGGGAGCTGTTTTTT,CASSDQPRWTGELFF
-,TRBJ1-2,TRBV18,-,TGTGCCAGCTCACGCGATATCCTGGACTATGGCTACACCTTC,CASSRDILDYGYTF
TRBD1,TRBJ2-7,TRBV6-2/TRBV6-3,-,TGTGCCAGCAGCCCCGTATGGACAGGGTCCTACGAGCAGTACTTC,CASSPVWTGSYEQYF
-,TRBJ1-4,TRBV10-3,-,TGTGCCATCAGTGAAGAGATCGCCTCTGAAAAACTGTTTTTT,CAISEEIASEKLFF
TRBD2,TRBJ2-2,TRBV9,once,TGTGCCAGCAGCGTAGCCAGCGGGGGATCCAACACCGGGGAGCTGTTTTTT,CASSVASGGSNTGELFF
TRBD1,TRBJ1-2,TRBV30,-,TGTGCCTGGAGTTTCCGGCCCCCGACAGGGGGCGGCTACACCTTC,CAWSFRPPTGGGYTF
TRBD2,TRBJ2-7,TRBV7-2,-,TGTGCCAGCAGCAGAGGGGCAGCGGGGAACCCAAGCTCCTACGAGCAGTACTTC,CASSRGAAGNPSSYEQYF
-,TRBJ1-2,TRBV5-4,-,TGTGCCAGCAGCTTCCGGGATCCGGCCCCCTACACCTTC,CASSFRDPAPYTF
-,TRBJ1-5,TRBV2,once,TGTGCCAGCAGTGAAGACAGAGGGGGTCCCCAGCATTTT,CASSEDRGGPQHF
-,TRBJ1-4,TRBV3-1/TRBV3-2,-,TGTGCCAGCACCCCAGACAGTTTAACTAATGAAAAACTGTTTTTT,CASTPDSLTNEKLFF
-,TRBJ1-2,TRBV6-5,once,TGTGCCAGCAGCCCCACAGGAGCTTTTGCTGGCTACACCTTC,CASSPTGAFAGYTF
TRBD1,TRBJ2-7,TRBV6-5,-,TGTGCCAGCAGGGTTTACGGGACAGGGTCCTACGAGCAGTACTTC,CASRVYGTGSYEQYF
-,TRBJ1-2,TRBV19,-,TGTGCCACCCAAGAGCGGTATGGCTACACCTTC,CATQERYGYTF
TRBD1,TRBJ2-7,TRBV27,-,TGTGCCAGCAGTTTATCTTACGGGGGACAGGCAACCTACGAGCAGTACTTC,CASSLSYGGQATYEQYF
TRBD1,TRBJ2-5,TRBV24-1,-,TGTGCCACCAGTGACCGGACAGGCCGACAAGAGACCCAGTACTTC,CATSDRTGRQETQYF
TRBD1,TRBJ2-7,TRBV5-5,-,TGTGCCAGCAGCTTGGGGCGGGACAGGGGCTACGAGCAGTACTTC,CASSLGRDRGYEQYF
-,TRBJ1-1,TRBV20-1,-,TGCAGCCCCGGCACTGAAGCTTTCTTT,CSPGTEAFF
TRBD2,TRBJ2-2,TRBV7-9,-,TGTGCCAGCAGCTTGGGTAGCGGGGGTTCCACCGGGGAGCTGTTTTTT,CASSLGSGGSTGELFF
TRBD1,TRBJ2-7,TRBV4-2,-,TGTGCCAGCAGCACCGGGACAGGGGGCCACCTCTCCTACGAGCAGTACTTC,CASSTGTGGHLSYEQYF